Each of the 28 T cell receptor beta chains below was sequenced from the same sample in a study of T cells after yellow fever vaccination. TCRdb re-called the 5' RACE reads with MiXCR, one entry per CDR3 protein. This table has 250,000 or so distinct CDR3 sequences, 6.9% appearing once. Sequencing used CD4+ T cells sorted from PBMCs, obtained 15 days after the yellow fever booster vaccination. These receptors were taken from a man aged 25-45 years who received the YFV17D yellow fever vaccine.

In its sample, this clonotype was seen many times. The chain carries TRBV3-1 and TRBJ2-5; D remains unclear. The V gene's germline CDR1 is LGHDT and CDR2 YNNKEL (reference sequence). V lost 2 bases and J lost 2, with 3 bases in between. The CDR3 is made up of 12 amino acids. The CDR3 sequence is CASSQFQETQYF. Written as DNA, the CDR3 is TGTGCCAGCAGCCAATTTCAAGAGACCCAGTACTTC.

V usage is TRBV27 and J usage is TRBJ2-3; weak D call: TRBD2 (5 bases). V was cut by 9 bases and J by 6 bases, with 10 bases left in between. The V gene's germline CDR1 is MNHEY and CDR2 SMNVEV (reference sequence). The CDR3 covers 11 residues. The CDR3 region is CARKREDTQYF. The CDR3 DNA is TGTGCCAGGAAGAGGGAGGATACGCAGTATTTT.

Many counts were recorded for this clonotype. The rearrangement joins TRBV20-1 to TRBJ2-3; 7 bases fit TRBD2. Germline CDR1 is DFQATT and CDR2 is SNEGSKA (reference sequence). V shed 2 bases and J 1 base; nucleotides not matched to a gene: 6. This CDR3 is built from 15 residues. DNA of the CDR3: TGCAGTGCTAGATCCAGCGGGAAGGGCACAGATACGCAGTATTTT. Amino acids: CSARSSGKGTDTQYF.

At least ten counts were recorded for this clonotype. This chain uses TRBV20-1 with TRBJ2-2; D gene ambiguous. This CDR3 contains 13 residues. The V end lost 6 bases, the J end lost 1 base, and 9 bases lay between the germline ends. The germline gives CDR1 DFQATT, CDR2 SNEGSKA (reference sequence). CDR3 loop: CSARDGNTGELFF. As DNA, the CDR3 is TGCAGTGCCCGTGACGGGAACACCGGGGAGCTGTTTTTT.

This clonotype has a count of ten or more. J is TRBJ2-1 and V is TRBV5-1; 9 bases line up with TRBD1. Unmatched junction bases numbered 6, after V lost 3 bases and J lost 8 bases. The CDR3 runs to 14 residues. The germline V gene encodes CDR1 SGHRS and CDR2 YFSETQ. The CDR3 DNA follows: TGCGCCAGCAGCTCCACAGGGGGCTGGGATGAGCAGTTCTTC. Translation gives CASSSTGGWDEQFF.

CDR3 in amino acids: CASSKAVRTTPRRDEQYF. Here the CDR3 DNA reads TGTGCCAGCAGCAAAGCGGTTAGGACTACCCCGAGGAGGGACGAGCAGTACTTC. This chain uses TRBV21-1 with TRBJ2-7; TRBD2, as called in the table, went unchecked against the DNA. TRBV21-1 is reported as a pseudogene. The CDR3 loop spans 18 amino acids.

The rearrangement links TRBV5-4 to TRBJ2-3, with D perhaps TRBD2 (5 bases). CDR1 is SGHNT and CDR2 is YYREEE in the germline V gene (reference sequence). The germline V and J ends were trimmed by 4 bases and 5 bases, with 11 bases remaining between them. The CDR3 length is 13 residues. DNA of the CDR3: TGTGCCAGCAGCGCGGACCGGGGAGATACGCAGTATTTT. Its protein is CASSADRGDTQYF.

This clonotype was observed a few times. The chain has TRBV20-1 and TRBJ1-5, with D perhaps TRBD1 (6 bases). Germline CDR1 is DFQATT and CDR2 is SNEGSKA (reference sequence). V lost 5 bases and J 6 bases, leaving 20 bases between the germline ends. This CDR3 region has 15 residues. The CDR3 here is CSAHPEGGRGQPQHF. The DNA of the CDR3 is TGCAGTGCTCATCCCGAGGGGGGCCGAGGTCAGCCCCAGCATTTT.

With regard to this clonotype: A much larger clonotype is one base distant, so this may be a read error. V usage is TRBV11-2 and J usage is TRBJ2-1; 7 bases fit TRBD1. Per germline, CDR1 SGHAT and CDR2 FQNNGV. This CDR3 contains 15 residues. Trimming at V came to 1 base and at J to 7 bases, leaving 7 bases not matched to a gene. CDR3 sequence: CASSLGAGGKNEQFF. The CDR3 nucleotides read TGTGCCAGCAGCTTAGGGGCAGGGGGAAAGAATGAGCAGTTCTTC.

This clonotype was detected a few times. The gene calls are TRBV7-3 and TRBJ2-6; tentatively, D is TRBD2 (6 bases). V gave up 1 base and J gave up 1 base, with 11 bases separating them. The CDR3 is made up of 17 amino acids. CDR1 SGHTA and CDR2 FQGTGA come from the germline V gene. CDR3 residues: CASSLRAGTSGANVLTF. For the CDR3, the DNA is TGTGCCAGCAGCTTAAGGGCGGGAACGTCTGGGGCCAACGTCCTGACTTTC.

This sequence joins TRBV29-1 and TRBJ2-7; 12 bases line up with TRBD1. This CDR3 is built from 14 residues. Trimming cost V 6 bases and J 2 bases; bases outside gene matches: 5. Germline V gene data show CDR1 as SQVTM and CDR2 as ANQGSEA. The CDR3 sequence is CSVTRDRGPYEQYF. CDR3 coding DNA: TGCAGCGTCACTAGGGACAGGGGGCCCTACGAGCAGTACTTC.

This clonotype was picked up many times. V is TRBV3-1 and J is TRBJ2-1; 7 bases are a match to TRBD2. CDR1 LGHDT and CDR2 YNNKEL come from the germline V gene (reference sequence). Germline trimming cut 4 bases from V and 0 bases from J; bases unmatched to any gene: 6. The CDR3 extends over 16 amino acids. The CDR3 protein is CASSLSPGGSYNEQFF. The CDR3 DNA is TGTGCCAGCAGCCTCTCCCCGGGAGGCTCCTACAATGAGCAGTTCTTC.

V usage is TRBV6-2 or TRBV6-3 and J usage is TRBJ2-1, with TRBD1 matching over 11 bases. Trimming took 6 bases from V and 4 from J; bases not matched to a gene: 11. Germline V gives CDR1 MNHEY, CDR2 SVGEGT. This CDR3 is built from 17 residues. CDR3 bases: TGTGCCAGCAGAACTAGCGGACAGGGGGCGAGGTACAATGAGCAGTTCTTC. It is translated as CASRTSGQGARYNEQFF.

The V and J genes are TRBV12-3 or TRBV12-4 and TRBJ2-1; D remains ambiguous. The CDR3 is 18 amino acids. The V end was cut by 3 bases, the J end by 2 bases, with 20 bases between. This chain's CDR3 is CASSFERWSPEPYNEQFF. In DNA, the CDR3 is TGTGCCAGCAGTTTCGAACGGTGGAGCCCGGAACCCTACAATGAGCAGTTCTTC.

This clonotype was counted many times. This chain uses TRBV12-3 or TRBV12-4 with TRBJ1-1; 7 bases line up with TRBD1. CDR3 length equals 14 residues. Trimming at V came to 2 bases and at J to 7 bases, leaving 7 bases not matched to a gene. The CDR3 is CASSLSQGRNEAFF. DNA for the CDR3: TGTGCCAGCAGTTTATCACAGGGGAGAAATGAAGCTTTCTTT.

This clonotype was recorded many times. The chain has TRBV28 and TRBJ2-2, with TRBD2 identical over 8 bases. CDR1 is MDHEN and CDR2 is SYDVKM in the germline V gene. The CDR3 loop spans 15 amino acids. V shed 5 bases, J shed 9 bases, and the junction held 11 bases outside the gene matches. In nucleotides, the CDR3 is TGTGCCAGCAGTGTGGGGAGCGGGAGCTTCCGGGAGCTGTTTTTT. Translated: CASSVGSGSFRELFF.

The chain joins TRBV7-2 to TRBJ2-1, with 13 positions matching TRBD2. The trim removed 4 bases at V and 8 bases at J, leaving 5 bases unmatched. The CDR3 extends over 15 amino acids. Germline V gives CDR1 SGHTA, CDR2 FQGNSA. The CDR3 nucleotides are TGTGCCAGCAGCTCAACTAGCGGGAGGGCACATGAGCAGTTCTTC. This sequence encodes CASSSTSGRAHEQFF.

This clonotype was found a few times. The rearrangement uses TRBV7-2 and TRBJ1-5, with 8 bases lining up with TRBD1. Unmatched junction bases numbered 9, after V lost 5 bases and J lost 3 bases. This CDR3 comprises 16 residues. CDR1 and CDR2 (germline): SGHTA, FQGNSA. CDR3 nucleotide sequence: TGTGCCAGCAGCCTAAGACAGGGGATCTCCAATCAGCCCCAGCATTTT. It encodes CASSLRQGISNQPQHF.

The chain uses TRBV7-2 and TRBJ1-2; D is ambiguous. Between the trimmed V and J ends, which lost 1 base and 4 bases, there was a span of 10 bases. The germline V gene encodes CDR1 SGHTA and CDR2 FQGNSA. This CDR3 is built from 14 residues. The CDR3 sequence is CASSLEGPGYGYTF. CDR3 sequence (DNA): TGTGCCAGCAGCTTAGAGGGTCCCGGCTATGGCTACACCTTC.

V gene TRBV5-1 combines with J gene TRBJ2-1; 7 bases line up with TRBD1. J lost 7 bases, V lost 4 bases, and 8 bases had no gene match. The germline gives CDR1 SGHRS, CDR2 YFSETQ. The length of the CDR3 is 14 residues. The DNA for the CDR3 is TGCGCCAGCAGCCTTAGACAGGGTGAGAATGAGCAGTTCTTC. It codes for CASSLRQGENEQFF. The variable domain in full, completed from reference TRBV5-1 and TRBJ2-1, reads KAGVTQTPRYLIKTRGQQVTLSCSPISGHRSVSWYQQTPGQGLQFLFEYFSETQRNKGNFPGRFSGRQFSNSRSEMNVSTLELGDSALYLCASSLRQGENEQFFGPGTRLTVL.

This clonotype turned up a few times. V usage is TRBV9 and J usage is TRBJ2-2; 9 nucleotides align to TRBD1. Trimming removed 2 bases from V and 3 bases from J; junction bases left unmatched: 2. There are 15 residues in the CDR3. The germline V gene has CDR1 SGDLS and CDR2 YYNGEE. CDR3 protein: CASSVRTGDTGELFF. The CDR3 nucleotides read TGTGCCAGCAGCGTCAGGACAGGGGACACCGGGGAGCTGTTTTTT.

The rearrangement links TRBV5-1 to TRBJ2-2, with 7 bases identical to TRBD2. The V segment lost 0 bases and the J segment 0 bases; nucleotides outside the gene matches: 5. The CDR3 extends over 17 amino acids. The germline V gene has CDR1 SGHRS and CDR2 YFSETQ. CDR3 amino acids: CASSLALAGTNTGELFF. The CDR3 DNA sequence: TGCGCCAGCAGCTTGGCATTAGCGGGCACGAACACCGGGGAGCTGTTTTTT.

This chain links TRBV12-5 with TRBJ2-7, with D tentatively TRBD1 (6 bases). Looked up from germline, CDR1 is LGHNT and CDR2 is FRNRAP. Deletions cut 3 bases from V and 2 bases from J, with 14 bases between. There are 15 residues in the CDR3. The CDR3, as DNA: TGTGCTAGTGGTTTAGCCGGGACATGGCCCTACGAGCAGTACTTC. This sequence encodes CASGLAGTWPYEQYF.

The V call is TRBV12-3 or TRBV12-4, the J call TRBJ1-4, with no clear D. Trimming pared 6 bases from V and 6 bases from J, leaving 11 bases between. There are 13 residues in the CDR3. This CDR3 is CASRWGEDEKLFF. In DNA form, the CDR3 reads TGTGCCAGCAGGTGGGGTGAGGATGAAAAACTGTTTTTT.

This clonotype came up a few times. This rearrangement joins TRBV28 to TRBJ2-3; TRBD2 matches at 10 bases. The J segment lost 6 bases and the V segment lost 3 bases, leaving 15 bases of the junction unmatched. The CDR3 has 18 residues. CDR1 is MDHEN, CDR2 SYDVKM, per germline. CDR3 region: CASSFRQGFSGRRDTQYF. For the CDR3, the DNA is TGTGCCAGCAGTTTCAGACAGGGTTTTAGCGGGAGGAGGGATACGCAGTATTTT.

The rearrangement uses TRBV6-5 and TRBJ2-5; D unresolved. There are 15 residues in the CDR3. The germline V gene has CDR1 MNHEY and CDR2 SVGAGI. Trimming left V 0 bases short and J 3 bases short, with 11 bases between. The CDR3 here is CASSYSFSNKETQYF. CDR3 DNA: TGTGCCAGCAGTTACTCTTTCTCTAATAAAGAGACCCAGTACTTC.

In the case of this clonotype: One junction end does not reproduce the germline sequence, and a read error may be involved. The chain joins TRBV5-1 to TRBJ2-7; 10 positions agree with TRBD2. The CDR3 consists of 14 residues. Germline V gene sequence: CDR1 SGHRS, CDR2 YFSETQ. The CDR3 sequence is CASSLAGGSYERYF. CDR3 bases: TGCGCCAGCAGCTTAGCGGGAGGGTCCTACGAGCGGTACTTC. The full variable domain, rest sourced from reference TRBV5-1 and TRBJ2-7, is KAGVTQTPRYLIKTRGQQVTLSCSPISGHRSVSWYQQTPGQGLQFLFEYFSETQRNKGNFPGRFSGRQFSNSRSEMNVSTLELGDSALYLCASSLAGGSYERYFGPGTRLTVT.

The chain employs TRBV20-1 and TRBJ1-1; 8 bases map to TRBD1. From germline, CDR1 is DFQATT and CDR2 SNEGSKA (reference sequence). The V segment lost 4 bases and the J segment 3 bases; nucleotides outside the gene matches: 10. The CDR3 is 15 amino acids. CDR3 residues: CSATDPGGWDTEAFF. The CDR3 nucleotides read TGCAGTGCTACCGACCCAGGGGGCTGGGACACTGAAGCTTTCTTT.